This T cell receptor (beta chain) derives from a study of blood T cell repertoires in COVID-19. Background on the study: The cDNA or gDNA used as material had been derived from T cells, B-cell-depleted T cells, or PBMCs.

J gave up 5 bases and V 4 bases, and 8 bases lay outside the gene matches. The CDR3 totals 15 residues. Germline V lookup: CDR1 SGHNT, CDR2 YYREEE (reference sequence). Under the authors' procedure: For nucleated cells, counts were estimated from reference gene primer amplification. TCRdb's copy holds only in-frame clones and misses some; the assay was immunoSEQ multiplex PCR. From that table come the V and J calls and clone size; the DNA was used to work out D and trimming. The sample consists of about 170,000 clones, 80% to 90% of them appearing once. Sequenced: peripheral blood. The chain uses TRBV5-4 and TRBJ2-3, with 9 bases identical to TRBD2. The clonotype comes from a woman in her 70s who had recovered from COVID-19. The CDR3 DNA sequence: TGTGCCAGCAGCCCAAGACTAGCGGTAAGAGATACGCAGTATTTT. Translated, it gives CASSPRLAVRDTQYF.